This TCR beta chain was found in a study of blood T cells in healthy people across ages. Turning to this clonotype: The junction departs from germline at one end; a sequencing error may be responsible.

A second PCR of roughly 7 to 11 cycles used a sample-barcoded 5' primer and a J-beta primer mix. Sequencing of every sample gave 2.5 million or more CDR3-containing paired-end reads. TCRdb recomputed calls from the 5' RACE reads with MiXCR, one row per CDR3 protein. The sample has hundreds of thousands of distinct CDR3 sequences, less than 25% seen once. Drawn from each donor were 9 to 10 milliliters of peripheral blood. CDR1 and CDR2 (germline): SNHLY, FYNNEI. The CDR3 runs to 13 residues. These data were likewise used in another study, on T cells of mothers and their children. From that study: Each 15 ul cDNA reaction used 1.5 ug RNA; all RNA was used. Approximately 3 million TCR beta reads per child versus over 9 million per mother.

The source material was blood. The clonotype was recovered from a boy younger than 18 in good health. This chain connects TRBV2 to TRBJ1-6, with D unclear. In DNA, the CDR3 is TGTGCCAGCACCTTAAGGGAAGGGTCACCCCCCCACTTT. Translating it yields CASTLREGSPPHF.